This T cell receptor beta chain was identified in a study of cytomegalovirus exposure and HLA in healthy donors. The table lists this clone with a few counts. Its antigen is unidentified. V shed 6 bases and J shed 1 base, with 12 bases lying between them. The CDR3 has 14 residues. Germline V lookup: CDR1 LNHDA, CDR2 SQIVND (reference sequence). The repertoire was sequenced with immunoSEQ multiplex PCR; TCRdb's copy has only in-frame clones and lacks some. The data show about 160,000 clones, 85% to 90% seen once. Study-level points and caveats: The tendency of first-cohort TCR clusters to co-occur in the 110 or so validation repertoires emerged from a later analysis. Despite most TCR sequences being rare, some public TCRs occurred in many donors. Cytomegalovirus-associated status was assigned to fewer than 200 TCR beta chains.

The sequence was obtained from a woman in her thirties in good health and CMV-seronegative. The sequenced sample was PBMCs. The rearrangement links TRBV19 to TRBJ1-2; D not resolved. In nucleotides, the CDR3 is TGTGCCAGTAGAATCGGGCCTGATAACTATGGCTACACCTTC. The encoded protein is CASRIGPDNYGYTF.